Presented here are 19 T cell receptor beta chains from one specimen sequenced in a study of blood T cell repertoires in COVID-19. Data came from immunoSEQ multiplex PCR; TCRdb stores just in-frame clones and leaves some out. The sample lists around 270,000 clones; about 87% were seen once. The sequencing sample was made of peripheral blood. The receptor source for this set is a woman aged 55-69 years with COVID-19, enrolled during active disease.

The chain is built from TRBV6-6 and TRBJ2-3, with D tentatively TRBD2 (5 bases). The V end lost 5 bases, the J end lost 2 bases, and 20 bases lay between the germline ends. Germline assignment: CDR1 MNHNY and CDR2 SVGAGI (reference sequence). The CDR3 runs to 17 residues. CDR3 sequence (DNA): TGTGCCAGCAGTCCCCTGGCCCGGCAGAGGGTCACAGATACGCAGTATTTT. It specifies CASSPLARQRVTDTQYF.

The chain uses TRBV9 and TRBJ1-1; the D is unclear. This CDR3 has 15 amino acids. Per germline, CDR1 SGDLS and CDR2 YYNGEE. Trimming removed 0 bases from V and 0 bases from J, with 9 bases in between. The CDR3 nucleotides are TGTGCCAGCAGCGTAGCTCGGACTTTGAACACTGAAGCTTTCTTT. Its translation is CASSVARTLNTEAFF.

The chain recombines TRBV12-3 or TRBV12-4 with TRBJ2-3; unclear D gene. Trimming took 2 bases from V and 10 from J, leaving 13 bases between them. The CDR3 is 13 amino acids. CDR3 in amino acids: CASSLNVFSSQYF. The CDR3 DNA follows: TGTGCCAGCAGTTTAAATGTCTTCTCCTCGCAGTATTTT.

This rearrangement joins TRBV6-7 to TRBJ1-2; TRBD1 aligns across 7 bases. TRBV6-7 carries the ORF label, with uncertain function. J lost 4 bases, V lost 5 bases, and 13 bases had no gene match. The CDR3 totals 16 residues. CDR3 in DNA: TGTGCCAGCAGTCCTGAAGTAAAGGGGGCGGGCTATGGCTACACCTTC. This encodes CASSPEVKGAGYGYTF.

This clone was observed once. The chain couples TRBV5-6 to TRBJ2-7; 9 nucleotides line up with TRBD2. The junction had 5 bases not matched to a gene; V was cut back by 4 bases and J by 3 bases. The CDR3 runs 14 residues. Per germline, CDR1 SGHDT and CDR2 YYEEEE. For the CDR3, the DNA is TGTGCCAGCAGCGAAGGGACTAGCCGCTACGAGCAGTACTTC. It encodes CASSEGTSRYEQYF.

The chain combines TRBV10-3 with TRBJ2-2, with TRBD2 matching over 12 bases. The CDR3 loop spans 18 amino acids. Germline CDR1 and CDR2: ENHRY and SYGVKD. V lost 6 bases, J lost 5 bases, and 13 bases stayed unmatched. CDR3 in amino acids: CAIRPRTSGDFGTGELFF. The CDR3 DNA reads as TGTGCCATCAGACCCAGGACTAGCGGGGACTTCGGGACCGGGGAGCTGTTTTTT.

V usage is TRBV7-9 and J usage is TRBJ2-3, with a tentative D call TRBD2 (5 bases). V shed 0 bases and J shed 8 bases, with 18 bases lying between them. The CDR3 runs to 16 residues. Germline V CDR1 and CDR2: SEHNR, FQNEAQ (reference sequence). DNA for the CDR3: TGTGCCAGCAGCTTAGCCGGAGGAGGAGGAGCCGGTACGCAGTATTTT. It yields the protein CASSLAGGGGAGTQYF.

The V and J genes are TRBV2 and TRBJ1-5, with TRBD1 identical over 10 bases. Trimming cost V 4 bases and J 2 bases; bases outside gene matches: 14. This CDR3 has 19 residues. Germline V CDR1 and CDR2: SNHLY, FYNNEI. In DNA, the CDR3 is TGTGCCAGCAGTGGGTTACGGGACAGGGGCCCTGGCGGCAATCAGCCCCAGCATTTT. Protein: CASSGLRDRGPGGNQPQHF.

For the CDR3, the DNA is TGTGCCAGCAGCGGGACACCGCCCCGGACCCAGTACTTC. Its translation: CASSGTPPRTQYF. This rearrangement joins TRBV2 to TRBJ2-5; D may be TRBD1 (6 bases). This CDR3 is 13 amino acids long. From germline, CDR1 is SNHLY and CDR2 FYNNEI. V lost 6 bases, J lost 7 bases, and 15 bases lay in between.

This sequence joins TRBV6-2 or TRBV6-3 and TRBJ1-5; 7 positions agree with TRBD1. V lost 5 bases and J lost 6; bases outside the gene matches: 19. This CDR3 has 18 amino acids. From germline, CDR1 is MNHEY and CDR2 SVGEGT. This chain's CDR3 is CASSTSRTGSFFIQPQHF. CDR3 nucleotides: TGTGCCAGCAGTACTTCCAGGACAGGTTCTTTCTTCATTCAGCCCCAGCATTTT.

The chain carries TRBV24-1 and TRBJ2-1; 10 bases are shared with TRBD1. Trimming cost V 4 bases and J 5 bases; bases outside gene matches: 7. The germline gives CDR1 KGHDR, CDR2 SFDVKD. The CDR3 extends over 16 amino acids. In DNA form, the CDR3 reads TGTGCCACCAGTGACTCGGACAGGGGGTGGGACAATGAGCAGTTCTTC. Its translation is CATSDSDRGWDNEQFF.

The chain has TRBV7-2 and TRBJ1-1, with D possibly being TRBD1 (6 bases). The CDR3 is 14 residues long. Germline-derived CDR1 and CDR2 are SGHTA and FQGNSA. V lost 5 bases and J lost 6, with 16 bases in between. The CDR3 DNA sequence: TGTGCCAGCAGCCTACTACAGGGTCGGGCTGAAGCTTTCTTT. It encodes CASSLLQGRAEAFF.

The chain uses TRBV28 and TRBJ1-6; a possible D gene is TRBD1 (5 bases). Germline values: CDR1 MDHEN, CDR2 SYDVKM. V was pared by 2 bases and J by 5 bases, with 7 bases between. The CDR3 consists of 14 residues. The CDR3 DNA is TGTGCCAGCAGTTTAGGCAGGGATAATTCACCCCTCCACTTT. Protein sequence: CASSLGRDNSPLHF. The entire variable domain, with the rest obtained from reference TRBV28 and TRBJ1-6, is as follows: DVKVTQSSRYLVKRTGEKVFLECVQDMDHENMFWYRQDPGLGLRLIYFSYDVKMKEKGDIPEGYSVSREKKERFSLILESASTNQTSMYLCASSLGRDNSPLHFGNGTRLTVT.

V and J are TRBV5-1 and TRBJ1-6, with D perhaps matching TRBD1 (5 bases). The germline V gene has CDR1 SGHRS and CDR2 YFSETQ. Trimming removed 2 bases from V and 7 bases from J, with 10 bases in between. The CDR3 is 14 residues long. The CDR3 region is CASSFEGENSPLHF. CDR3 nucleotides: TGCGCCAGCAGCTTTGAAGGGGAAAATTCACCCCTCCACTTT.

V and J are TRBV10-1 and TRBJ2-3, with 12 bases lining up with TRBD1. CDR3 size: 16 residues. The V gene end was trimmed by 4 bases and the J gene end by 6 bases; junction bases not matched to a gene: 8. Germline CDR1 and CDR2: WNHNN and SYGVQD (reference sequence). The DNA for the CDR3 is TGCGCCAGCAGTGCGGCCGGGACAGGGGGCGCGGATACGCAGTATTTT. Its protein product is CASSAAGTGGADTQYF.

J is TRBJ2-7 and V is TRBV19, with TRBD2 as a possible D gene (6 bases). This CDR3 has 14 amino acids. Trimming took off 7 bases at V and 2 bases at J, with 15 bases between the two ends. The germline gives CDR1 LNHDA, CDR2 SQIVND (reference sequence). In nucleotides, the CDR3 is TGTGCCAGTATTGAAACTAGCCCCCCCTACGAGCAGTACTTC. Encoded protein: CASIETSPPYEQYF.

This sequence joins TRBV27 and TRBJ1-6; 8 bases match TRBD1. The CDR3 is made up of 17 amino acids. After removal of 1 base from V and 6 bases from J, the junction contained 8 bases not matched to a gene. Germline CDR1 reads MNHEY; CDR2 reads SMNVEV (reference sequence). The CDR3 region is CASSLLNPGQGNSPLHF. The CDR3 DNA sequence: TGTGCCAGCAGTTTATTGAACCCTGGACAGGGTAATTCACCCCTCCACTTT.

The chain carries TRBV30 and TRBJ1-5, with D perhaps TRBD1 (6 bases). There are 13 residues in the CDR3. V was cut by 1 base and J by 7 bases, with 11 bases left in between. CDR1 and CDR2 from the germline V gene are GTSNPN and SVGIG (reference sequence). The CDR3 DNA sequence: TGTGCCTGGAGTGCCAGGGGAGAACAGCCCCAGCATTTT. Its translation: CAWSARGEQPQHF.

This clone was detected only a few times. The chain combines TRBV2 with TRBJ1-1; 12 bases map to TRBD1. In germline, CDR1 is SNHLY, CDR2 FYNNEI. V was clipped by 6 bases and J by 0 bases; unmatched bases: 8. The length of the CDR3 is 17 residues. The DNA for the CDR3 is TGTGCCAGCAGCCAGGGGACAGGGGGCGGAGTGAACACTGAAGCTTTCTTT. The encoded protein is CASSQGTGGGVNTEAFF.